This T cell receptor beta chain was captured by sequencing in a study of CD8 T cells in ankylosing spondylitis. This clonotype occurred many times. Its specificity is unknown. The ends were cut back, 4 bases at V and 7 bases at J, with 13 bases in the middle. CDR3 length: 13 residues. From germline, CDR1 is SGHVS and CDR2 FQNEAQ. MiXCR, applied by TCRdb to the 5' RACE reads, yields one record per CDR3 protein. The sample holds roughly 400,000 distinct CDR3 sequences, about a fifth seen once. Study results and limitations: There was a TCR beta motif, made of several highly homologous variants, that appeared characteristic of ankylosing spondylitis blood. Existing reports had already noted some motif variants in reactive arthritis synovial fluid and blood. Peripheral blood held disease-linked clones only at relatively low frequency, and these were CD8+.

Material: blood, either unsorted or a sorted T cell fraction (not recorded which). The gene calls are TRBV7-8 and TRBJ1-1; possibly TRBD1 for D (5 bases). This receptor was identified in a male donor with ankylosing spondylitis. The CDR3 DNA reads as TGTGCCAGCAGCTCCGCCAGGGACGGTGAAGCTTTCTTT. This codes for CASSSARDGEAFF.